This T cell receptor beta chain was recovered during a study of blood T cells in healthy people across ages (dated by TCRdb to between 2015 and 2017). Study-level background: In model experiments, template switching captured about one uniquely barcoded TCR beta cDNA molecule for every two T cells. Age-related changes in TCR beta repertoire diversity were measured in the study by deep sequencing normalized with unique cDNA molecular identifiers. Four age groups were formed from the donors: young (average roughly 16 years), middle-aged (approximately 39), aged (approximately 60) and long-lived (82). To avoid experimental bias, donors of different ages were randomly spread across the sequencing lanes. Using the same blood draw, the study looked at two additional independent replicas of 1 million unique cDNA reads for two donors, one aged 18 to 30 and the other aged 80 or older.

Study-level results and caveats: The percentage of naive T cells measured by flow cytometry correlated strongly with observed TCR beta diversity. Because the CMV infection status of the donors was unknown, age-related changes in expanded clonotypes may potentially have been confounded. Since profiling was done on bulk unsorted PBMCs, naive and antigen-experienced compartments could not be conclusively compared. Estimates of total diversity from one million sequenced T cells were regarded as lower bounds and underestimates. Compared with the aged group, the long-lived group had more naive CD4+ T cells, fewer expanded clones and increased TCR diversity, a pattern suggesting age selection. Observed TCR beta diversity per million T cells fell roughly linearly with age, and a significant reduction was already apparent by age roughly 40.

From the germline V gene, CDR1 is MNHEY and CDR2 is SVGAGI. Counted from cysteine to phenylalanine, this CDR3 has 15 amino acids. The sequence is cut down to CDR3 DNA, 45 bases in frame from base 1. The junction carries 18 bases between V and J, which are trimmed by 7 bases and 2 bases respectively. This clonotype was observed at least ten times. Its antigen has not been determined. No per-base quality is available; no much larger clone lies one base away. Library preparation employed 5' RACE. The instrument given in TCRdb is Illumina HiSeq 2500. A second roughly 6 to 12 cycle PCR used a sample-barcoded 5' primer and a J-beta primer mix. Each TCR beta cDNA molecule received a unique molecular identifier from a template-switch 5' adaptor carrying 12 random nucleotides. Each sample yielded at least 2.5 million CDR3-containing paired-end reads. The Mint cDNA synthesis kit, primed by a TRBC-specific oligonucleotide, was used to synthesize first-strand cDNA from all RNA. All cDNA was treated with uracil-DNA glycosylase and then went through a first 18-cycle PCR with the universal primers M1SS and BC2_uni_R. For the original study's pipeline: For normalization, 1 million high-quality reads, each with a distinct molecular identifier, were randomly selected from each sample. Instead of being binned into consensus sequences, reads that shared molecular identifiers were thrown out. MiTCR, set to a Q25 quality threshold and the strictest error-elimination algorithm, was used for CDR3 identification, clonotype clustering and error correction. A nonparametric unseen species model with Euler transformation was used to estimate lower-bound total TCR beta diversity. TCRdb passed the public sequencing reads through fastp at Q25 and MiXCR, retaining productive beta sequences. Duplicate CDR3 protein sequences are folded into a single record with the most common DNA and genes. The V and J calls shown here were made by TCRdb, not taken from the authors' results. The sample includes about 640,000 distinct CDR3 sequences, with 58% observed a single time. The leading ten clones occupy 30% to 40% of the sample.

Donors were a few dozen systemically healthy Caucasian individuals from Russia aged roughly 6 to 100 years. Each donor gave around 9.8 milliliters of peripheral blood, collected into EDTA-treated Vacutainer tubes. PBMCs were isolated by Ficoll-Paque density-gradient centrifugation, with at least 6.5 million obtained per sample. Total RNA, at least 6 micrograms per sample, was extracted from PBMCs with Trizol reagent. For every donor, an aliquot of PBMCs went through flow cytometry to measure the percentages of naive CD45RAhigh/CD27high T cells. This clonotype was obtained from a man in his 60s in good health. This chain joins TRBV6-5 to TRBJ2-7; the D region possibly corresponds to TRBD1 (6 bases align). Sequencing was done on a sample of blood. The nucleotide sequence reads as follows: TGTGCCAGCACCGACAACCCCCCAGGGGCCTACGAGCAGTACTTC. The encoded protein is CASTDNPPGAYEQYF.